The present T cell receptor (beta chain) was sequenced within a study of blood T cell repertoires in COVID-19. In germline, CDR1 is SGHVS, CDR2 FQNEAQ. Trimming took off 0 bases at V and 0 bases at J, with 12 bases between the two ends. The CDR3 contains 17 residues. The authors' processing: How many nucleated cells were present was estimated from reference gene primer amplification. TCRdb's copy holds only in-frame clones and misses some; the assay was immunoSEQ multiplex PCR. D and trimming were read from the DNA, whereas the V and J calls and clone size are those reported in that table. The sample carries 110,000 or so clones, about 80% recorded once.

The sequence derives from a man aged 65 to 79 with acute or convalescent COVID-19. Sequences were obtained from peripheral blood. This chain connects TRBV7-8 to TRBJ2-1; possibly TRBD2 for D (5 bases). In DNA form, the CDR3 reads TGTGCCAGCAGCTTAGCGCGATATGGGAGCTCCTACAATGAGCAGTTCTTC. This sequence encodes CASSLARYGSSYNEQFF.